This entry is about one TCR beta chain. Sequencing used immunoSEQ multiplex PCR; TCRdb keeps in-frame clones, though not all of them. The sample includes roughly 200,000 clones, 89% seen only once; the top ten take around 6.6%. The germline gives CDR1 MNHEY, CDR2 SVGAGI. This CDR3 spans 16 amino acids. V lost 2 bases, J lost 1 base, and 4 bases stayed unmatched. The data derive from a study of blood T cell repertoires in COVID-19. The overall study: The origin of the acute and convalescent COVID-19 samples was the United States, Italy and Spain. Nucleic acid was either cDNA or gDNA, and it came from T cells, B-cell-depleted T cells, or PBMCs.

The chain recombines TRBV6-5 with TRBJ2-5; 10 positions match TRBD2. Sequencing used peripheral blood. This TCR was sampled from a man aged 35 to 55 with acute or convalescent COVID-19. The CDR3 protein is CASSYRTSGFQETQYF. DNA of the CDR3: TGTGCCAGCAGTTACAGGACTAGCGGATTCCAAGAGACCCAGTACTTC.